This T cell receptor beta chain is from a study of CD8 T cells in Susac syndrome. Overall study results and limits: As the study acknowledged, the number of individuals in its TCR sequencing and HLA analysis was relatively small.

An amount of RNA that ranged from roughly 0.5 to 1 ug was reverse transcribed with random hexamers. The CDR3 of TCR beta was amplified by immunoSEQ multiplex PCR across 54 Vbeta and 13 Jbeta. TCRdb called the immunoSEQ multiplex PCR reads again in MiXCR, with one record for every CDR3 protein. The sample lists 250,000 or so distinct CDR3 sequences; just over 90% were seen once. This clonotype has a single count. Its target is unknown. Germline CDR1 is GTSNPN and CDR2 is SVGIG (reference sequence). There are 12 residues in the CDR3. The V gene lost 2 bases and the J gene lost 4 bases, with 8 bases spanning the gap. Sequencing of TCR beta drew on CD8+ and CD4+ T cells from blood. FACS was used to enrich TEMRA cells, whereas the CD8+ and CD4+ T cells were obtained by negative isolation.

The rearrangement joins TRBV30 to TRBJ1-1; D is unclear. This TCR was recovered from a human donor with multiple sclerosis. Sequencing used CD4+ T cells from PBMCs. CDR3 in amino acids: CAWSYGSTEAFF. The CDR3 DNA sequence: TGTGCCTGGAGTTATGGGAGCACTGAAGCTTTCTTT.